These T cell receptor beta chains were read from a single sample in a study of a mutant IDH1 vaccine in newly diagnosed glioma. TCRdb keeps only in-frame clones here, not all; method: immunoSEQ multiplex PCR. The sample lists some 51,000 clones; roughly 80% were seen once. The sample was PBMCs, taken from a glioma patient treated with radiotherapy, temozolomide or both. Receptors originate from a woman aged 40-49 years with glioma. Each CDR3 is given with its conserved first and last residue. D genes are given only for firm matches. The size of a clone is reported for some rows only, either as once, few or many, or as a class for expanded clones.

d_gene: -
j_gene: TRBJ1-1
v_gene: TRBV5-1
abundance: -
CDR3aa: CASRWGQGPVGTEAFF
CDR3nt: TGCGCCAGCCGCTGGGGGCAGGGACCCGTAGGCACTGAAGCTTTCTTT

d_gene: TRBD1
j_gene: TRBJ1-2
v_gene: TRBV14
abundance: -
CDR3aa: CASSQWTGDYGYTF
CDR3nt: TGTGCCAGCAGCCAATGGACAGGCGACTATGGCTACACCTTC

d_gene: TRBD1
j_gene: TRBJ1-2
v_gene: TRBV11-2
abundance: -
CDR3aa: CASSNRGPAGGYTF
CDR3nt: TGTGCCAGCAGCAACAGGGGGCCCGCTGGTGGCTACACCTTC

d_gene: TRBD1
j_gene: TRBJ1-3
v_gene: TRBV2
abundance: -
CDR3aa: CASSGWRDRESGNTIYF
CDR3nt: TGTGCCAGCAGTGGCTGGAGGGACAGGGAGTCCGGAAACACCATATATTTT

d_gene: -
j_gene: TRBJ1-2
v_gene: TRBV5-5
abundance: -
CDR3aa: CASSLGVAANYGYTF
CDR3nt: TGTGCCAGCAGCCTGGGAGTTGCCGCTAACTATGGCTACACCTTC

d_gene: TRBD2
j_gene: TRBJ2-7
v_gene: TRBV6-1
abundance: -
CDR3aa: CASNRYSGSSYEQYF
CDR3nt: TGTGCCAGCAACCGATATAGCGGGAGCTCCTACGAGCAGTACTTC

d_gene: TRBD1
j_gene: TRBJ1-2
v_gene: TRBV5-5
abundance: -
CDR3aa: CASTPGQGAPNYGYTF
CDR3nt: TGTGCCAGCACCCCGGGACAGGGGGCGCCGAACTATGGCTACACCTTC

d_gene: TRBD2
j_gene: TRBJ2-3
v_gene: TRBV4-1
abundance: -
CDR3aa: CASSRAGGYSTDTQYF
CDR3nt: TGCGCCAGCAGCCGAGCGGGGGGATATAGCACAGATACGCAGTATTTT

d_gene: TRBD1
j_gene: TRBJ1-4
v_gene: TRBV2
abundance: -
CDR3aa: CANSRDRGLEKLFF
CDR3nt: TGTGCCAACAGCCGGGACAGGGGTTTGGAAAAACTGTTTTTT

d_gene: TRBD2
j_gene: TRBJ2-7
v_gene: TRBV13
abundance: -
CDR3aa: CASSPGLAGSYEQYF
CDR3nt: TGTGCCAGCAGCCCAGGACTAGCGGGGTCCTACGAGCAGTACTTC

d_gene: TRBD1
j_gene: TRBJ2-7
v_gene: TRBV5-4
abundance: -
CDR3aa: CASSSPGTGEEQYF
CDR3nt: TGTGCCAGCAGCTCTCCCGGGACAGGTGAGGAGCAGTACTTC

d_gene: -
j_gene: TRBJ2-3
v_gene: TRBV7-2
abundance: -
CDR3aa: CASILRQTGASTDTQYF
CDR3nt: TGTGCCAGCATCCTCCGTCAAACCGGGGCTAGCACAGATACGCAGTATTTT

d_gene: -
j_gene: TRBJ1-1
v_gene: TRBV19
abundance: few
CDR3aa: CASSTTGNTEAFF
CDR3nt: TGTGCCAGTAGCACAACAGGGAACACTGAAGCTTTCTTT

d_gene: -
j_gene: TRBJ1-1
v_gene: TRBV14
abundance: -
CDR3aa: CASSLSWGVNTEAFF
CDR3nt: TGTGCCAGCAGCCTTTCTTGGGGTGTGAACACTGAAGCTTTCTTT

d_gene: -
j_gene: TRBJ2-3
v_gene: TRBV7-9
abundance: once
CDR3aa: CASSHEVGDTQYF
CDR3nt: TGTGCCAGCAGCCACGAAGTTGGAGATACGCAGTATTTT

d_gene: -
j_gene: TRBJ2-5
v_gene: TRBV9
abundance: -
CDR3aa: CASSVGFSRQETQYF
CDR3nt: TGTGCCAGCAGCGTAGGATTTTCCCGCCAAGAGACCCAGTACTTC

d_gene: -
j_gene: TRBJ2-5
v_gene: TRBV5-1
abundance: -
CDR3aa: CAVMEHQETQYF
CDR3nt: TGCGCCGTCATGGAACACCAAGAGACCCAGTACTTC

d_gene: -
j_gene: TRBJ1-1
v_gene: TRBV18
abundance: once
CDR3aa: CASSGQSNTEAFF
CDR3nt: TGTGCCAGCTCCGGACAGTCAAACACTGAAGCTTTCTTT

d_gene: -
j_gene: TRBJ1-5
v_gene: TRBV30
abundance: few
CDR3aa: CAWSGGGGQPQHF
CDR3nt: TGTGCCTGGAGTGGGGGGGGAGGACAGCCCCAGCATTTT

d_gene: -
j_gene: TRBJ2-1
v_gene: TRBV5-1
abundance: -
CDR3aa: CASSLEGGQGNEQFF
CDR3nt: TGCGCCAGCAGCTTGGAGGGGGGGCAGGGCAATGAGCAGTTCTTC

d_gene: -
j_gene: TRBJ2-7
v_gene: TRBV11-1
abundance: once
CDR3aa: CASSFARDGLIYEQYF
CDR3nt: TGTGCCAGCAGTTTCGCCCGGGACGGGTTAATCTACGAGCAGTACTTC

d_gene: -
j_gene: TRBJ1-6
v_gene: TRBV19
abundance: -
CDR3aa: CASSPTRSSYNSPLHF
CDR3nt: TGTGCCAGTAGTCCGACGCGCAGCTCCTATAATTCACCCCTCCACTTT

d_gene: -
j_gene: TRBJ2-7
v_gene: TRBV5-1
abundance: once
CDR3aa: CASSLVGYGEQYF
CDR3nt: TGCGCCAGCAGCTTGGTCGGGTACGGCGAGCAGTACTTC

d_gene: -
j_gene: TRBJ1-2
v_gene: TRBV6-1
abundance: -
CDR3aa: CASSEARGYGYTF
CDR3nt: TGTGCCAGCAGTGAGGCCAGGGGCTATGGCTACACCTTC

d_gene: -
j_gene: TRBJ1-2
v_gene: TRBV5-8
abundance: -
CDR3aa: CATTRRGYGYTF
CDR3nt: TGTGCCACCACTCGACGGGGCTATGGCTACACCTTC

d_gene: TRBD1
j_gene: TRBJ2-5
v_gene: TRBV30
abundance: -
CDR3aa: CAWRRGRGETQYF
CDR3nt: TGTGCCTGGCGCAGGGGGCGCGGAGAGACCCAGTACTTC

d_gene: -
j_gene: TRBJ1-2
v_gene: TRBV7-9
abundance: -
CDR3aa: CASSLVYDKWDYGYTF
CDR3nt: TGTGCCAGCAGCTTAGTATACGACAAATGGGACTATGGCTACACCTTC

d_gene: -
j_gene: TRBJ1-4
v_gene: TRBV6-5
abundance: -
CDR3aa: CASSYLTGVNEKLFF
CDR3nt: TGTGCCAGCAGTTACCTCACTGGGGTTAATGAAAAACTGTTTTTT

d_gene: -
j_gene: TRBJ1-2
v_gene: TRBV25-1
abundance: -
CDR3aa: CASRMGGVDNYGYTF
CDR3nt: TGTGCCAGCAGGATGGGAGGGGTGGATAACTATGGCTACACCTTC

d_gene: -
j_gene: TRBJ2-3
v_gene: TRBV11-2
abundance: -
CDR3aa: CASSSGTNPSTDTQYF
CDR3nt: TGTGCCAGCAGCTCTGGGACCAATCCTAGCACAGATACGCAGTATTTT

d_gene: -
j_gene: TRBJ1-1
v_gene: TRBV18
abundance: -
CDR3aa: CASSPLPPTGNTEAFF
CDR3nt: TGTGCCAGCTCACCTCTCCCCCCGACAGGGAACACTGAAGCTTTCTTT

d_gene: TRBD1
j_gene: TRBJ2-7
v_gene: TRBV5-1
abundance: once
CDR3aa: CASSASGTGSYEQYF
CDR3nt: TGCGCCAGCAGCGCGTCCGGGACAGGGTCCTACGAGCAGTACTTC

d_gene: -
j_gene: TRBJ1-3
v_gene: TRBV6-1
abundance: -
CDR3aa: CASSERRELRGNTIYF
CDR3nt: TGTGCCAGCAGTGAGAGAAGGGAACTGCGGGGAAACACCATATATTTT

d_gene: -
j_gene: TRBJ2-2
v_gene: TRBV6-4
abundance: few
CDR3aa: CASSPGTAGGGELFF
CDR3nt: TGTGCCAGCAGTCCCGGGACAGCGGGCGGCGGGGAGCTGTTTTTT

d_gene: -
j_gene: TRBJ1-6
v_gene: TRBV4-3
abundance: -
CDR3aa: CASSQEYGALHF
CDR3nt: TGCGCCAGCAGCCAAGAGTACGGAGCGCTCCACTTT

d_gene: -
j_gene: TRBJ1-5
v_gene: TRBV19
abundance: once
CDR3aa: CASSIPLASNQPQHF
CDR3nt: TGTGCCAGTAGTATACCATTGGCGAGCAATCAGCCCCAGCATTTT

d_gene: -
j_gene: TRBJ1-1
v_gene: TRBV29-1
abundance: -
CDR3aa: CSVAQLANTEAFF
CDR3nt: TGCAGCGTCGCCCAGTTAGCGAACACTGAAGCTTTCTTT

d_gene: -
j_gene: TRBJ1-1
v_gene: TRBV30
abundance: -
CDR3aa: CAWSWGGAKTEAFF
CDR3nt: TGTGCCTGGAGTTGGGGGGGGGCTAAGACTGAAGCTTTCTTT

d_gene: -
j_gene: TRBJ1-4
v_gene: TRBV7-6
abundance: -
CDR3aa: CASSLAATVGEKLFF
CDR3nt: TGTGCCAGCAGCTTAGCGGCCACCGTAGGGGAAAAACTGTTTTTT

d_gene: -
j_gene: TRBJ1-6
v_gene: TRBV14
abundance: -
CDR3aa: CASSLLGTGPYNSPLHF
CDR3nt: TGTGCCAGCAGCCTGTTGGGCACAGGGCCATATAATTCACCCCTCCACTTT

d_gene: -
j_gene: TRBJ1-3
v_gene: TRBV15
abundance: -
CDR3aa: CATSTSNTGNTIYF
CDR3nt: TGTGCCACCAGCACAAGTAACACTGGAAACACCATATATTTT

d_gene: -
j_gene: TRBJ1-4
v_gene: TRBV11-2
abundance: -
CDR3aa: CASSFGGAAEKLFF
CDR3nt: TGTGCCAGCAGCTTCGGGGGAGCGGCTGAAAAACTGTTTTTT

d_gene: -
j_gene: TRBJ1-5
v_gene: TRBV7-9
abundance: few
CDR3aa: CASSLASNQPQHF
CDR3nt: TGTGCCAGCAGCTTGGCTAGCAATCAGCCCCAGCATTTT

d_gene: -
j_gene: TRBJ2-7
v_gene: TRBV4-3
abundance: once
CDR3aa: CASSQVRGYEQYF
CDR3nt: TGCGCCAGCAGCCAAGTCAGGGGATACGAGCAGTACTTC

d_gene: -
j_gene: TRBJ2-2
v_gene: TRBV15
abundance: -
CDR3aa: CATSRGPNTGELFF
CDR3nt: TGTGCCACCAGCAGAGGGCCGAACACCGGGGAGCTGTTTTTT